The T cell receptor beta chain under discussion was sequenced for a study of molecular identifiers for immune sequencing clone quantification. Study-wide findings and caveats: Whereas clones above 20 RNA copies held under 1% of naive-cell molecules, they held over 97% of effector molecules.

This clonotype was seen many times. Its antigen is unknown. Previously described methods and listed TCR primers produced bulk TCR libraries. A single record per CDR3 protein comes from TCRdb applying MiXCR to the PCR reads. Found here are about 510,000 distinct CDR3 sequences, roughly 25% of them singletons; the top ten hold just over 0.75%. Naive CD8 T cells were picked out by sorting for CD8+CD4-CCR7+CD45RA+. Per germline, CDR1 SQVTM and CDR2 ANQGSEA. With 6 bases removed from V and 2 bases from J, the gap between germline ends came to 10 bases. The CDR3 has 12 amino acids. Sequenced input: naive CD8+ T cells from blood, with Jurkat cell RNA spiked in. Subset reported: FACS-sorted CD8+CD4-CCR7+CD45RA+ naive T cells. V gene TRBV29-1 combines with J gene TRBJ1-2, with D possibly matching TRBD1 (6 bases). This TCR came from a human donor in good health. Some libraries in this study had Jurkat cell RNA spiked in. CDR3 sequence: CSVEDSNYGYTF. Here the CDR3 DNA reads TGCAGCGTAGAGGACAGCAACTATGGCTACACCTTC.